The rows below give T cell receptor beta chains drawn from one sample of a study of PD-1 blockade in classical Hodgkin lymphoma. Clones were sequenced by immunoSEQ multiplex PCR, and TCRdb holds only the in-frame ones, with some missing. The sample shows fewer than 45,000 clones, 60% to 85% of them seen only once. The specimen comprised peripheral blood mononuclear cells (PBMCs), sampled at baseline. The receptors were gathered from a human donor with classical Hodgkin lymphoma. Each CDR3 is given with its conserved first and last residue. The D gene is left open where the match is weak. Size is stated for part of the rows, as once, few or many counts, or as a class when the clone is expanded.

>TRBJ1-2|.|TRBV7-9|.|12
CASSFDSYGYTF
TGTGCCAGCAGCTTTGACAGCTATGGCTACACCTTC
>TRBJ2-7|TRBD2|TRBV13|.|16
CASSARLAGRSYEQYF
TGTGCCAGCAGCGCCCGACTAGCGGGTCGCTCCTACGAGCAGTACTTC
>TRBJ2-1|TRBD2|TRBV7-7|.|15
CASSPGLANNNEQFF
TGTGCTAGCAGCCCGGGACTAGCTAATAACAATGAGCAGTTCTTC
>TRBJ2-1|TRBD2|TRBV6-5|.|14
CASSLLGLAAEQFF
TGTGCCAGCAGTCTCCTAGGACTAGCGGCTGAGCAGTTCTTC
>TRBJ1-5|.|TRBV27|.|15
CASSLLDGSNQPQHF
TGTGCCAGCAGTTTACTGGACGGTAGCAATCAGCCCCAGCATTTT
>TRBJ1-5|.|TRBV9|few|15
CASSPGATVDQPQHF
TGTGCCAGCAGCCCGGGGGCGACAGTCGATCAGCCCCAGCATTTT
>TRBJ1-4|TRBD1|TRBV28|.|15
CASSGVTGANEKLFF
TGTGCCAGCAGTGGTGTCACAGGGGCTAATGAAAAACTGTTTTTT
>TRBJ2-7|.|TRBV7-2|.|13
CASSFLQGYEQYF
TGTGCCAGCAGCTTCTTACAGGGATACGAGCAGTACTTC
>TRBJ2-1|TRBD2|TRBV6-1|few|14
CASSELAGGNEQFF
TGTGCCAGCAGCGAGCTAGCGGGAGGGAATGAGCAGTTCTTC
>TRBJ2-4|TRBD2|TRBV7-8|.|17
CASSPPIREGPKNIQYF
TGTGCCAGCAGCCCCCCTATCCGGGAGGGCCCTAAAAACATTCAGTACTTC
>TRBJ2-1|TRBD1|TRBV5-1|.|13
CASSGGTGDEQFF
TGCGCCAGCAGCGGCGGGACAGGGGATGAGCAGTTCTTC
>TRBJ2-1|TRBD2|TRBV7-8|once|17
CASSLGGRPSSYNEQFF
TGTGCCAGCAGCTTGGGCGGGAGGCCTAGCTCCTACAATGAGCAGTTCTTC
>TRBJ1-1|.|TRBV19|.|15
CASSASPQGGTEAFF
TGTGCCAGTAGTGCCTCCCCCCAGGGCGGCACTGAAGCTTTCTTT
>TRBJ1-1|.|TRBV2|once|14
CASSEGGFATEAFF
TGTGCCAGCAGTGAAGGGGGGTTTGCCACTGAAGCTTTCTTT
>TRBJ1-1|.|TRBV27|.|13
CASSLGQGSEAFF
TGTGCCAGCAGCTTAGGGCAGGGATCTGAAGCTTTCTTT
>TRBJ2-6|TRBD1|TRBV28|few|20
CASSLAPGTGFLSGANVLTF
TGTGCCAGCAGTTTAGCGCCTGGGACAGGGTTCTTATCAGGGGCCAACGTCCTGACTTTC
>TRBJ2-2|.|TRBV6-6|.|15
CASSYRARNTGELFF
TGTGCCAGCAGTTATCGAGCCCGTAATACCGGGGAGCTGTTTTTT
>TRBJ2-1|.|TRBV27|.|15
CASRQDLSTYNEQFF
TGTGCCAGCAGGCAAGACTTGTCCACGTACAATGAGCAGTTCTTC
>TRBJ2-5|.|TRBV5-6|once|13
CASSLDWGKTQYF
TGTGCCAGCAGCTTGGATTGGGGAAAGACCCAGTACTTC
>TRBJ2-3|.|TRBV6-4|.|14
CASSRIGGERTQYF
TGTGCCAGCAGCCGTATTGGAGGGGAGAGGACGCAGTATTTT
>TRBJ2-4|TRBD1|TRBV28|.|12
CASNAGTAIQYF
TGTGCCAGCAACGCCGGGACAGCCATTCAGTACTTC
>TRBJ2-2|.|TRBV19|.|17
CASKTYGGAGWTGELFF
TGTGCCAGTAAGACTTATGGGGGGGCCGGATGGACCGGGGAGCTGTTTTTT
>TRBJ2-5|.|TRBV6-5|once|14
CASSLKKTQETQYF
TGTGCCAGCAGTCTCAAAAAAACCCAAGAGACCCAGTACTTC
>TRBJ2-7|.|TRBV19|.|13
CASSPTGDYEQYF
TGTGCCAGTAGTCCTACAGGAGACTACGAGCAGTACTTC
>TRBJ2-3|.|TRBV7-9|.|14
CASSFEGNTDTQYF
TGTGCCAGCAGCTTTGAAGGCAACACAGATACGCAGTATTTT
>TRBJ2-5|.|TRBV18|.|12
CASSGDGETQYF
TGTGCCAGCTCAGGGGATGGAGAGACCCAGTACTTC
>TRBJ2-7|.|TRBV5-5|few|15
CASSQERGARYEQYF
TGCGCCAGCAGCCAAGAACGGGGGGCCCGCTACGAGCAGTACTTC
>TRBJ2-4|.|TRBV10-3|.|13
CAISESLRVAQYF
TGTGCCATCAGTGAGTCCCTGAGGGTGGCTCAGTACTTC
>TRBJ1-5|.|TRBV27|.|13
CASGQSINQPQHF
TGTGCCAGCGGACAGTCAATCAATCAGCCCCAGCATTTT
>TRBJ1-1|.|TRBV5-1|.|13
CASSLSPAGQAFF
TGCGCCAGCAGCTTGTCTCCCGCAGGTCAAGCTTTCTTT
>TRBJ2-2|TRBD2|TRBV6-1|.|19
CASSEEARTSGRRTGELFF
TGTGCCAGCAGTGAAGAGGCGAGGACTAGCGGGAGACGGACCGGGGAGCTGTTTTTT
>TRBJ2-7|.|TRBV28|once|15
CASSRLGGSSYEQYF
TGTGCCAGCAGCCGCCTGGGGGGCAGCTCCTACGAGCAGTACTTC
>TRBJ1-4|TRBD1|TRBV6-1|once|15
CASSDPGQGSGKLFF
TGTGCCAGCAGTGACCCGGGACAGGGGTCCGGAAAACTGTTTTTT
>TRBJ2-7|TRBD1|TRBV6-5|.|15
CASRTGTGFTYEQYF
TGTGCCAGCAGAACCGGGACAGGGTTTACCTACGAGCAGTACTTC
>TRBJ1-2|TRBD1|TRBV5-4|few|16
CASSLAVTDRAHGYTF
TGTGCCAGCAGCTTGGCGGTAACGGACAGGGCCCATGGCTACACCTTC
>TRBJ2-2|.|TRBV2|.|16
CAISPTGTKRTGELFF
TGTGCCATCTCCCCTACCGGGACCAAGAGGACCGGGGAGCTGTTTTTT
>TRBJ2-1|TRBD1|TRBV11-2|.|17
CASSLRQGAPSYNEQFF
TGTGCCAGCAGCTTGAGGCAGGGGGCCCCCTCCTACAATGAGCAGTTCTTC
>TRBJ2-1|.|TRBV5-1|.|15
CASSYDWFSYNEQFF
TGCGCCAGCAGTTACGACTGGTTCTCCTACAATGAGCAGTTCTTC
>TRBJ2-1|.|TRBV7-9|.|16
CASSPKESLKYNEQFF
TGTGCCAGCAGCCCCAAGGAGAGTCTAAAGTACAATGAGCAGTTCTTC
>TRBJ1-6|TRBD1|TRBV5-1|.|14
CASSGGALNSPLHF
TGCGCCAGCTCAGGGGGCGCGCTTAATTCACCCCTCCACTTT
>TRBJ2-1|TRBD2|TRBV9|.|16
CASSPLAGGGRGEQFF
TGTGCCAGCAGCCCCCTAGCGGGAGGTGGAAGGGGTGAGCAGTTCTTC
>TRBJ2-7|TRBD1|TRBV7-9|few|14
CASSLQGSAYEQYF
TGTGCCAGCAGTTTACAGGGGTCGGCCTACGAGCAGTACTTC
>TRBJ2-5|.|TRBV7-8|.|16
CASSPYLSGLQETQYF
TGTGCCAGCAGCCCCTACCTTAGCGGCCTCCAAGAGACCCAGTACTTC
>TRBJ2-5|.|TRBV7-3|.|13
CASSPGPQETQYF
TGTGCCAGCAGCCCGGGCCCTCAAGAGACCCAGTACTTC
>TRBJ2-5|.|TRBV15|.|15
CATSSDRGGEETQYF
TGTGCCACCAGCAGTGACAGGGGAGGGGAAGAGACCCAGTACTTC
>TRBJ1-1|.|TRBV5-1|few|16
CASSYSGGAGNTEAFF
TGCGCCAGCAGCTACTCCGGGGGCGCAGGAAACACTGAAGCTTTCTTT
>TRBJ2-3|.|TRBV29-1|few|16
CSGGGLTGTSTDTQYF
TGCAGCGGAGGGGGGTTGACAGGGACTAGCACAGATACGCAGTATTTT
>TRBJ2-7|TRBD1|TRBV5-1|.|15
CASSTGQARSYEQYF
TGCGCCAGCAGCACCGGACAGGCTCGCTCCTACGAGCAGTACTTC
>TRBJ2-1|.|TRBV6-5|.|12
CASSPPARGQFF
TGTGCCAGCAGCCCCCCGGCGCGCGGGCAGTTCTTC
>TRBJ1-5|.|TRBV6-1|few|13
CASSSEARSAQHF
TGTGCCAGCAGCTCAGAGGCCCGATCGGCCCAGCATTTT
>TRBJ1-3|.|TRBV5-1|.|14
CASSTSASGNTIYF
TGCGCCAGCAGCACGTCGGCCAGCGGCAACACCATATATTTT
>TRBJ1-1|TRBD1|TRBV28|.|14
CASSRGQGAAEAFF
TGTGCCAGCAGCCGGGGACAGGGGGCTGCTGAAGCTTTCTTT
>TRBJ2-2|TRBD1|TRBV7-2|.|15
CASSSRDRVHGELFF
TGTGCCAGCAGCAGCCGGGACAGGGTCCACGGGGAGCTGTTTTTT
>TRBJ2-3|.|TRBV7-9|.|16
CASSSLGRLSTDTQYF
TGTGCCAGCAGCAGTTTGGGGAGACTGAGCACAGATACGCAGTATTTT
>TRBJ1-5|.|TRBV28|.|11
CASSSSQPQHF
TGTGCCAGCAGCTCCAGTCAGCCCCAGCATTTT
>TRBJ2-1|TRBD2|TRBV6-1|few|20
CASSEAGLAGSTSPYNEQFF
TGTGCCAGCAGTGAAGCTGGACTAGCGGGAAGTACGTCCCCCTACAATGAGCAGTTCTTC